These T cell receptor beta chains were read from a single sample in a study of T cell changes during pregnancy in multiple sclerosis. Sequencing was performed with immunoSEQ multiplex PCR; in TCRdb, only in-frame clones are kept and a portion is missing. Here the sample spans about 35,000 clones, 85% to 95% being singletons. The sample in question was CD4+ T cells from peripheral blood mononuclear cells, obtained in the second trimester of pregnancy. Source of these receptors: a female donor with multiple sclerosis, enrolled in a pregnancy study. Both conserved end residues are part of each CDR3. Fields, in order: D gene, clone size, J gene, V gene, CDR3 protein, CDR3 DNA. A D gene is named only where the DNA matches it firmly. Not all rows give a size; the values are once, few, many and, for expanded clones, a class.

>TRBD1|NA|TRBJ1-2|TRBV4-3
CASSSGQGGGYTF
TGCGCCAGCAGCTCGGGACAGGGAGGCGGCTACACCTTC
>TRBD2|NA|TRBJ2-7|TRBV7-9
CASSRGLAGGAEQYF
TGTGCCAGCAGCCGGGGACTAGCGGGAGGTGCCGAGCAGTACTTC
>TRBD1|NA|TRBJ2-7|TRBV5-1
CASSLALRQGAEQYF
TGCGCCAGCAGCTTGGCCTTAAGACAGGGGGCCGAGCAGTACTTC
>TRBD1|NA|TRBJ2-7|TRBV5-1
CASSARDRGSYEQYF
TGCGCCAGCAGCGCCCGGGACAGGGGGTCCTACGAGCAGTACTTC
>TRBD2|NA|TRBJ2-1|TRBV25-1
CASSEPLGAGVVNEQFF
TGTGCCAGCAGTGAACCCCTTGGAGCGGGAGTGGTCAATGAGCAGTTCTTC
>NA|once|TRBJ1-4|TRBV2
CASSEYRGSEKLFF
TGTGCCAGCAGTGAATATCGAGGGAGCGAAAAACTGTTTTTT
>TRBD1|NA|TRBJ1-1|TRBV10-3
CAIRQRGTGGVWNTEAFF
TGTGCCATCCGCCAAAGAGGGACAGGTGGGGTGTGGAACACTGAAGCTTTCTTT
>NA|NA|TRBJ2-3|TRBV6-5
CASRNRNGRDTQYF
TGTGCCAGCAGAAATCGTAACGGGAGAGATACGCAGTATTTT
>NA|NA|TRBJ1-1|TRBV29-1
CSVDVRRKGDSTEAFF
TGCAGCGTTGATGTTAGGCGGAAAGGAGATTCCACTGAAGCTTTCTTT
>NA|NA|TRBJ1-6|TRBV4-1
CASSQVPENNSPLHF
TGCGCCAGCAGCCAAGTGCCGGAGAATAATTCACCCCTCCACTTT
>NA|NA|TRBJ1-1|TRBV5-1
CASSPGTEAFF
TGCGCCAGCAGCCCCGGGACTGAAGCTTTCTTT
>NA|NA|TRBJ1-5|TRBV2
CASRAGATQHF
TGTGCCAGCAGGGCAGGGGCCACCCAGCATTTT
>NA|NA|TRBJ1-2|TRBV10-3
CAISRELGNNYGYTF
TGTGCCATCTCGCGAGAGCTAGGCAACAACTATGGCTACACCTTC
>NA|NA|TRBJ1-5|TRBV30
CAWSLSNQPQHF
TGTGCCTGGAGTTTGAGTAATCAGCCCCAGCATTTT
>NA|NA|TRBJ2-7|TRBV13
CASSYTGTEQYF
TGTGCCAGCAGCTACACAGGGACCGAGCAGTACTTC
>NA|once|TRBJ2-4|TRBV27
CASRPRTDRRNIQYF
TGTGCCAGCAGACCCCGGACCGACAGGAGAAACATTCAGTACTTC
>NA|NA|TRBJ2-3|TRBV5-1
CASGHGDTQYF
TGCGCCAGCGGTCACGGGGATACGCAGTATTTT
>TRBD2|NA|TRBJ2-2|TRBV11-3
CASSLESWPSGYTGELFF
TGTGCCAGCAGCTTAGAAAGTTGGCCTAGCGGATACACCGGGGAGCTGTTTTTT
>TRBD1|NA|TRBJ1-1|TRBV4-2
CASSSLTGLSKDTEAFF
TGTGCCAGCAGCTCCCTGACAGGGTTAAGCAAGGACACTGAAGCTTTCTTT
>TRBD2|NA|TRBJ2-3|TRBV30
CASRTSGTDTQYF
TGTGCCTCCAGGACTAGCGGCACAGATACGCAGTATTTT
>NA|NA|TRBJ1-1|TRBV2
CASSFTTGTEAFF
TGTGCCAGCAGTTTCACGACGGGGACTGAAGCTTTCTTT
>NA|NA|TRBJ1-4|TRBV18
CASSTPYRGNNEKLFF
TGTGCCAGCTCTACGCCCTATAGGGGGAATAATGAAAAACTGTTTTTT
>NA|NA|TRBJ2-3|TRBV5-6
CASSLDPTSRRATDTQYF
TGTGCCAGCAGCTTGGACCCAACTAGCAGACGAGCCACAGATACGCAGTATTTT
>NA|NA|TRBJ1-2|TRBV4-3
CASSHSEGGYGNGYTF
TGCGCCAGCAGCCATTCCGAAGGGGGATATGGAAATGGCTACACCTTC
>TRBD1|NA|TRBJ1-3|TRBV7-6
CASSQGASGNTIYF
TGTGCCAGCAGCCAGGGGGCCTCTGGAAACACCATATATTTT
>TRBD1|NA|TRBJ2-7|TRBV7-2
CASSPRQGAEEQYF
TGTGCCAGCAGCCCACGACAGGGGGCAGAGGAGCAGTACTTC
>NA|NA|TRBJ1-1|TRBV11-3
CASSQGFSTEAFF
TGTGCCAGCAGCCAGGGTTTTTCCACTGAAGCTTTCTTT
>TRBD1|NA|TRBJ2-7|TRBV7-2
CASSLVAFEGTGLREQYF
TGTGCCAGCAGCTTAGTAGCGTTTGAGGGGACAGGGTTACGCGAGCAGTACTTC
>TRBD2|NA|TRBJ2-5|TRBV7-2
CASSLSGGKQETQYF
TGTGCCAGCAGCCTTAGCGGGGGGAAACAAGAGACCCAGTACTTC
>NA|NA|TRBJ1-2|TRBV6-6
CASGSLGYTF
TGTGCCAGCGGTTCTCTGGGCTACACCTTC
>TRBD2|NA|TRBJ2-7|TRBV6-5
CASSYSFQRELEQYF
TGTGCCAGCAGTTACTCGTTCCAGCGGGAGCTCGAGCAGTACTTC